The T cell receptor beta chain under discussion was sequenced for a study of T cell repertoires in cytomegalovirus infection (dated by TCRdb to the late 2010s). Context from the whole study: Recently identified HLA-C-restricted CMV epitopes, whose presentation resists viral immunomodulation, were targeted by peptide stimulations together with well-studied HLA-B-restricted epitopes. The HLA type of each donor mattered for the analysis, because public TCR beta signatures pointed to carriage of CMV infection along with the matching HLA type. Broad study findings and their caveats: Carriers of CMV infection plus the relevant HLA type were discriminated by the cumulative frequency of public TCR beta family members in the study cohort and in an independent roughly 350-donor cohort. The ex vivo response was dominated by HLA-C-restricted CMV-specific TCR beta clonotypes, which also provided the single most frequent clonotype in two of eight donors.

This clonotype was observed at least ten times. There is no known antigen for this receptor. One base away there is no much larger clone; base qualities are not given. Explained via the paper, the treatment or condition label denotes: in vitro stimulation with specific CMV peptide epitopes to enrich CMV-specific T cells. Sequencing used an Illumina HiSeq 1500. TCRdb reprocessed the public reads (quality trimming at Q25 with fastp, clone calling with MiXCR) and kept in-frame beta chains. CDR3 protein sequences are deduplicated, and each keeps its most common genes and DNA. Present in this sample are around 430,000 distinct CDR3 sequences, about 42% of which were seen just once. The biggest ten clones account for about 39% of the sample. CDR1 and CDR2 are drawn from the germline V gene: SGHTA, FQGNSA. The CDR3 goes from the cysteine to the phenylalanine over 14 residues. Only the CDR3 portion is preserved as DNA: 42 bases, with reading frame beginning at the first base. Between the V and J ends, shortened by 6 bases and 2 bases respectively, the junction contains 12 bases.

The material sequenced was cultured PBMCs, taken from culture after CMV antigen stimulation. Recombination joined TRBV7-2 with TRBJ2-3, and TRBD1 may be the D gene, going by 5 matching bases. The clonotype was recovered from a human donor in good health (CMV status not recorded). Some clones in this sample may be carry-over from other donors' samples. CDR3 protein: CASRRDRATDTQYF. DNA sequence: TGTGCCAGCAGAAGAGACAGAGCCACAGATACGCAGTATTTT.